This T cell receptor beta chain was identified in a study of memory CD4+ T cells and cytomegalovirus serostatus. This clone appeared once. J lost 0 bases, V lost 8 bases, and 9 bases had no gene match. Per germline, CDR1 ENHRY and CDR2 SYGVKD. The CDR3 totals 15 residues. The sort gate was single viable CD3+CD4+CD8-CD45RO+ cells for memory CD4+ T cells. Some clones are missing from TCRdb's copy, which holds only in-frame ones; the method was immunoSEQ multiplex PCR. The data contain around 54,000 clones, roughly three quarters of them seen just once; the ten biggest clones take up approximately 0.7%. The specimen was memory CD4+ T cells from blood. The chain recombines TRBV10-3 with TRBJ2-5, with 7 bases matching TRBD1. The clonotype originates from an adult in good health and CMV-seronegative. This CDR3 reads CAIAKGTAYQETQYF. CDR3 nucleotide sequence: TGTGCCATCGCTAAGGGGACAGCGTACCAAGAGACCCAGTACTTC.